This T cell receptor beta chain was recorded in a study of PD-1 blockade in classical Hodgkin lymphoma. The germline CDR1 and CDR2 sequences are WSHSY and SAAADI. V dropped 4 bases and J dropped 0 bases, with 10 bases sitting between them. The CDR3 sequence is 15 residues long. Study conclusions and caveats: What drove the repertoire differences, possibly disease activity or prior therapy, has not been defined. By cycle point C4D1, TCR diversity had risen significantly in CD4+ cells (but not CD8+ cells). Before treatment, TCR diversity in newly diagnosed patients was reportedly lower than in healthy donors.

No patient escaped relapse after autologous stem cell transplantation, and brentuximab vedotin exposure varied. Sequenced by immunoSEQ multiplex PCR; TCRdb stores in-frame clones only, minus some. The table includes 20,000 to 25,000 clones, roughly 70% detected once. Worth noting for this clone: Its specificity is unknown.

This chain links TRBV10-2 with TRBJ1-5; D gene uncertain. The sequence was collected from a human donor with classical Hodgkin lymphoma. The sample was peripheral blood mononuclear cells (PBMCs), taken at baseline. CDR3 coding DNA: TGCGCCAGCAGTGCCCAGCATTATAGCAATCAGCCCCAGCATTTT. Protein sequence: CASSAQHYSNQPQHF.